These 27 T cell receptor beta chains were sequenced from one sample in a study of T-cell memory formation after mild COVID-19. TCRdb re-derived calls from the 5' RACE reads in MiXCR, one entry per CDR3 protein. Of approximately 98,000 distinct CDR3 sequences in the sample, about a sixth were seen once. The sequencing input was PBMCs or a T cell subset sorted from them (not recorded which). These receptors were collected from a man younger than 35 who had mild COVID-19 (a few samples of this study predate the infection). Cell type and time point are not known.

Only a few counts were recorded for this clonotype. J is TRBJ2-2 and V is TRBV5-6; the D is unclear. Germline lookup yields CDR1 SGHDT and CDR2 YYEEEE. CDR3 length: 12 residues. Trimming took off 1 base at V and 4 bases at J, with 2 bases between the two ends. CDR3 bases: TGTGCCAGCAGCTTGATCACCGGGGAGCTGTTTTTT. Translating gives CASSLITGELFF.

The chain is built from TRBV5-1 and TRBJ1-1, with D unclear. The germline V gene has CDR1 SGHRS and CDR2 YFSETQ. CDR3 length: 11 residues. Trimming took 5 bases from V and 4 from J, leaving 6 bases between them. The CDR3 reads CASSKGTEAFF. CDR3 coding DNA: TGCGCCAGCAGTAAGGGCACTGAAGCTTTCTTT.

The chain is built from TRBV9 and TRBJ1-1, with a possible D match to TRBD1 (5 bases). The V gene lost 6 bases and the J gene lost 5 bases, with 17 bases spanning the gap. The V gene's germline CDR1 is SGDLS and CDR2 YYNGEE. The CDR3 spans 14 residues. The CDR3 sequence is CASTPGPSGTEAFF. For the CDR3, the DNA is TGTGCCAGCACCCCAGGGCCCAGTGGGACTGAAGCTTTCTTT.

In this sample, this clonotype turned up a few times. This sequence joins TRBV7-2 and TRBJ2-2, with a tentative D call TRBD2 (5 bases). Germline V gene sequence: CDR1 SGHTA, CDR2 FQGNSA. Trimming took 5 bases from V and 7 from J, leaving 17 bases between them. The CDR3 runs 15 residues. As DNA, the CDR3 is TGTGCCAGCAGCCACAAAAAACTAGAAGTCGGGGAGCTGTTTTTT. This encodes CASSHKKLEVGELFF.

V and J are TRBV12-3 or TRBV12-4 and TRBJ2-3; 8 nucleotides agree with TRBD1. The junction had 7 bases not matched to a gene; V was cut back by 1 base and J by 4 bases. The CDR3 totals 16 residues. The CDR3 bases are TGTGCCAGCAGTTTAGGCGACAGGGGTTTGCCAGATACGCAGTATTTT. It encodes CASSLGDRGLPDTQYF.

This clonotype was detected many times. The CDR3 sequence is CASILRAGGAEAFF. The DNA for the CDR3 is TGTGCCAGCATCCTCCGCGCAGGCGGGGCTGAAGCTTTCTTT. The chain has TRBV7-9 and TRBJ1-1; D remains unclear. Germline V gene lookup returns CDR1 SEHNR and CDR2 FQNEAQ (reference sequence). V was trimmed by 7 bases and J by 6 bases, leaving 18 bases between them. The CDR3 consists of 14 residues.

There are a few counts of this clonotype. This chain connects TRBV18 to TRBJ2-5; maybe TRBD1 (6 bases). CDR1 and CDR2 from the germline V gene are KGHSH and LQKENI. There are 15 residues in the CDR3. V lost 6 bases, J lost 4 bases, and 18 bases lay in between. The CDR3 protein is CASSGPGQGGETQYF. CDR3 nucleotides: TGTGCCAGCTCGGGACCGGGACAAGGCGGAGAGACCCAGTACTTC. The whole variable domain, filled in from reference TRBV18 and TRBJ2-5, reads NAGVMQNPRHLVRRRGQEARLRCSPMKGHSHVYWYRQLPEEGLKFMVYLQKENIIDESGMPKERFSAEFPKEGPSILRIQQVVRGDSAAYFCASSGPGQGGETQYFGPGTRLLVL.

The chain carries TRBV6-5 and TRBJ1-2; D gene unclear. Trimming cost V 5 bases and J 4 bases, with 11 bases left between them. The CDR3 is made up of 13 amino acids. CDR1 and CDR2 (germline): MNHEY, SVGAGI. The CDR3 nucleotides read TGTGCCAGCAGTACCACTCGGGGCTATGGCTACACCTTC. Its protein is CASSTTRGYGYTF.

This clonotype was seen many times. V is TRBV29-1 and J is TRBJ2-5, with a tentative D call TRBD1 (8 bases). Germline lookup yields CDR1 SQVTM and CDR2 ANQGSEA. This CDR3 comprises 14 residues. Between the trimmed V and J ends, which lost 7 bases and 5 bases, there was a span of 20 bases. CDR3 in DNA: TGCAGCGCCACGGGAGGACAGGGATGGGAGACCCAGTACTTC. Translated: CSATGGQGWETQYF.

This clonotype was seen a handful of times. This chain uses TRBV18 with TRBJ2-7; TRBD1 is a possible D gene (6 bases). CDR1 and CDR2 (germline): KGHSH, LQKENI. This CDR3 spans 15 amino acids. The V gene lost 5 bases and the J gene lost 3 bases, with 17 bases spanning the gap. Here the CDR3 reads CASSWGPAGDYEQYF. Here the CDR3 DNA reads TGTGCCAGCTCATGGGGCCCGGCAGGGGACTACGAGCAGTACTTC.

This clonotype has a handful of counts. This chain joins TRBV5-1 and TRBJ1-1; D gene uncertain. This CDR3 has 13 residues. Germline lookup yields CDR1 SGHRS and CDR2 YFSETQ. The V gene lost 1 base and the J gene lost 1 base, with 5 bases spanning the gap. CDR3 bases: TGCGCCAGCAGCTTGTTGTGGAACACTGAAGCTTTCTTT. As protein: CASSLLWNTEAFF.

The V and J genes are TRBV7-9 and TRBJ1-2; perhaps TRBD1 as D (5 bases). Trimming took off 5 bases at V and 1 base at J, with 14 bases between the two ends. The germline CDR1 and CDR2 sequences are SEHNR and FQNEAQ (reference sequence). The CDR3 has 15 amino acids. CDR3 nucleotides: TGTGCCAGCAGCCCCGGGACGGCATTTAACTATGGCTACACCTTC. Translating it yields CASSPGTAFNYGYTF.

In its sample, this clonotype was seen a few times. This sequence joins TRBV15 and TRBJ2-5; a possible D gene is TRBD2 (6 bases). Germline-derived CDR1 and CDR2 are LNHNV and YYDKDF (reference sequence). Trimming left V 4 bases short and J 7 bases short, with 19 bases between. This CDR3 region has 15 residues. DNA of the CDR3: TGTGCCACCAGCACGTCAACCGCGGGGACGGCGACCCAGTACTTC. This codes for CATSTSTAGTATQYF.

The V gene is TRBV12-3 or TRBV12-4, the J gene TRBJ2-3; 10 nucleotides align to TRBD1. V was pared by 7 bases and J by 5 bases, with 6 bases of the junction left unmatched. The CDR3 has 14 amino acids. CDR3 coding DNA: TGTGCCAGCATCCGACAGGGGGCAGGAGATACGCAGTATTTT. This codes for CASIRQGAGDTQYF.

The gene calls are TRBV7-3 and TRBJ2-2; D is perhaps TRBD1 (7 bases). CDR3 length: 16 amino acids. V was clipped by 3 bases and J by 10 bases, with 21 bases between them. The V gene's germline CDR1 is SGHTA and CDR2 FQGTGA. The CDR3 region has the DNA TGTGCCAGCAGCTTGCTCGGGGGACAGACAACGGAGGAGCTGTTTTTT. Translating gives CASSLLGGQTTEELFF.

This clonotype has a handful of counts. The V and J genes are TRBV4-1 and TRBJ1-3; TRBD1 might be the D (6 bases). The length of the CDR3 is 16 residues. Germline V gene data show CDR1 as MGHRA and CDR2 as YSYEKL. V lost 4 bases and J lost 0, with 13 bases in between. CDR3 bases: TGCGCCAGCAGCCCGAGACAGGCGGGCTCTGGAAACACCATATATTTT. It translates to CASSPRQAGSGNTIYF.

This clonotype was seen more than once but under ten times. V and J are TRBV6-5 and TRBJ2-1; 8 bases map to TRBD2. The germline CDR1 and CDR2 sequences are MNHEY and SVGAGI. The CDR3 has 15 residues. The V gene end was trimmed by 2 bases and the J gene end by 10 bases; junction bases not matched to a gene: 10. The CDR3 protein is CASSYRSGGGTEQFF. The CDR3 bases are TGTGCCAGCAGTTACAGGTCCGGGGGGGGCACAGAGCAGTTCTTC.

The chain has TRBV5-4 and TRBJ2-1; D not resolved. CDR1 is SGHNT, CDR2 YYREEE, per germline (reference sequence). V was cut by 4 bases and J by 0 bases, with 11 bases left in between. This CDR3 contains 15 residues. CDR3 nucleotide sequence: TGTGCCAGCAGCCTGACAAGTAGCTCCTACAATGAGCAGTTCTTC. It encodes CASSLTSSSYNEQFF. Using reference TRBV5-4 and TRBJ2-1 for the parts outside the CDR3, the full variable domain is ETGVTQSPTHLIKTRGQQVTLRCSSQSGHNTVSWYQQALGQGPQFIFQYYREEENGRGNFPPRFSGLQFPNYSSELNVNALELDDSALYLCASSLTSSSYNEQFFGPGTRLTVL.

The chain has TRBV5-1 and TRBJ2-3; TRBD1 aligns across 10 bases. This CDR3 comprises 16 residues. J gave up 5 bases and V 0 bases, and 6 bases lay outside the gene matches. The germline V gene encodes CDR1 SGHRS and CDR2 YFSETQ. Written as DNA, the CDR3 is TGCGCCAGCAGCTTGGCCGGACAGGGGGGAGGAGATACGCAGTATTTT. It is translated as CASSLAGQGGGDTQYF. The full variable domain, in which reference TRBV5-1 and TRBJ2-3 provide the parts outside the CDR3, is KAGVTQTPRYLIKTRGQQVTLSCSPISGHRSVSWYQQTPGQGLQFLFEYFSETQRNKGNFPGRFSGRQFSNSRSEMNVSTLELGDSALYLCASSLAGQGGGDTQYFGPGTRLTVL.

This clonotype was picked up a small number of times. V usage is TRBV6-6 and J usage is TRBJ1-2; D unresolved. This CDR3 spans 10 amino acids. V lost 4 bases and J 7 bases, leaving 4 bases between the germline ends. Germline V gene sequence: CDR1 MNHNY, CDR2 SVGAGI (reference sequence). As DNA, the CDR3 is TGTGCCAGCAGTTTCGGTGGCTACACCTTC. This encodes CASSFGGYTF.

In its sample, this clonotype was seen a few times. The chain joins TRBV4-1 to TRBJ2-4, with unresolved D. This CDR3 is built from 13 residues. Germline V gene sequence: CDR1 MGHRA, CDR2 YSYEKL. V dropped 0 bases and J dropped 7 bases, with 7 bases sitting between them. CDR3: CASSQDRWNIQYF. CDR3 nucleotide sequence: TGCGCCAGCAGCCAAGATAGGTGGAACATTCAGTACTTC.

The V call is TRBV29-1, the J call TRBJ2-3; D is undetermined. The CDR3 consists of 11 residues. CDR1 and CDR2 from the germline V gene are SQVTM and ANQGSEA. Trimming stripped 4 bases from V and 4 bases from J, with 6 bases between. Here the CDR3 DNA reads TGCAGCGTTGGTTCTCCAGATACGCAGTATTTT. It encodes CSVGSPDTQYF.

About this clonotype itself: Given a much more abundant clone one base away, this may be a read error. J is TRBJ2-1 and V is TRBV7-9, with a weak D call TRBD1 (6 bases). Germline-derived CDR1 and CDR2 are SEHNR and FQNEAQ (reference sequence). The CDR3 consists of 16 residues. CDR3: CASSHRPDSSYTEQFF. The CDR3 region has the DNA TGTGCCAGCAGTCACAGACCGGACAGCTCCTACACTGAGCAGTTCTTC.

This clonotype came up a few times. J is TRBJ1-2 and V is TRBV4-3; 8 bases match TRBD1. Germline-derived CDR1 and CDR2 are LGHNA and YSLEER. CDR3 length equals 16 residues. Trimming cost V 4 bases and J 7 bases; bases outside gene matches: 14. The CDR3 protein is CASSPQGGQVPRGYTF. CDR3 nucleotides: TGCGCCAGCAGCCCCCAGGGGGGACAGGTGCCTCGTGGCTACACCTTC.

This clonotype was observed a few times. V and J are TRBV7-2 and TRBJ1-1, with no clear D. The CDR3 covers 15 residues. Germline assignment: CDR1 SGHTA and CDR2 FQGNSA. Trimming took off 8 bases at V and 0 bases at J, with 16 bases between the two ends. The CDR3 DNA reads as TGTGCCAGCGCCCGTTCAGGTTGGATGAACACTGAAGCTTTCTTT. Translation: CASARSGWMNTEAFF. The full variable domain, with the rest looked up from reference TRBV7-2 and TRBJ1-1, is GAGVSQSPSNKVTEKGKDVELRCDPISGHTALYWYRQSLGQGLEFLIYFQGNSAPDKSGLPSDRFSAERTGGSVSTLTIQRTQQEDSAVYLCASARSGWMNTEAFFGQGTRLTVV.

This clonotype was counted only a few times. This chain connects TRBV7-9 to TRBJ2-3; a weak D match, TRBD1 (6 bases). V dropped 2 bases and J dropped 6 bases, with 18 bases sitting between them. CDR3 length equals 16 residues. Germline V gives CDR1 SEHNR, CDR2 FQNEAQ (reference sequence). CDR3 in amino acids: CASSLSGGVGADTQYF. In DNA form, the CDR3 reads TGTGCCAGCAGCTTATCGGGCGGTGTGGGGGCCGATACGCAGTATTTT.

This clonotype was seen a handful of times. The genes are TRBV6-2 or TRBV6-3 and TRBJ2-1, with TRBD2 identical over 12 bases. In germline, CDR1 is MNHEY, CDR2 SVGEGT. J gave up 8 bases and V 6 bases, and 5 bases lay outside the gene matches. The CDR3 spans 14 residues. The CDR3: CASRLAGGRDEQFF. CDR3 nucleotide sequence: TGTGCCAGCAGACTAGCGGGGGGAAGGGATGAGCAGTTCTTC.